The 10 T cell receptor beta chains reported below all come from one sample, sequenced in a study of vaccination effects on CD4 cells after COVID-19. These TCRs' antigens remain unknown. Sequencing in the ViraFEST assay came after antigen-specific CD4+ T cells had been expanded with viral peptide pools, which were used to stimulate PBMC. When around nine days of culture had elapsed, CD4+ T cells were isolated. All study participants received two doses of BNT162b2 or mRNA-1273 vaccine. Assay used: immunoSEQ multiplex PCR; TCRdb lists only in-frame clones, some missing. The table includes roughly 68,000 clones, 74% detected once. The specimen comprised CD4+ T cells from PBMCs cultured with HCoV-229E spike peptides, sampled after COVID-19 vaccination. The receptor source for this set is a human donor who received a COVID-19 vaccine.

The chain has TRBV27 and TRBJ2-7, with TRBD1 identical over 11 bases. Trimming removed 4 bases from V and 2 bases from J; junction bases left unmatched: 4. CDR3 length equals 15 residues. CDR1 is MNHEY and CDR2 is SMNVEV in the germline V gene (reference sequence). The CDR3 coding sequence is TGTGCCAGCAGTTCCCTGGGACAGGGGGCCTACGAGCAGTACGTC. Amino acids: CASSSLGQGAYEQYV.

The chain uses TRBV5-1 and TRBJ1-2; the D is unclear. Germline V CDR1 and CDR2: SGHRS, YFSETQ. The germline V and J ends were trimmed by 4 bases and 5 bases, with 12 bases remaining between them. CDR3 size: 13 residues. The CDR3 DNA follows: TGCGCCAGCAGCCCCACGGGCTTTTATGGCTACACCTTC. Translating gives CASSPTGFYGYTF.

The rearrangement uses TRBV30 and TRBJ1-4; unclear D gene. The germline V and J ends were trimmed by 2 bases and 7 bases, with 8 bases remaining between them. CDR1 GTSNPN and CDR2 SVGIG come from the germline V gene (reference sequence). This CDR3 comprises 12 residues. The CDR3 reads CAWSFASEKLFF. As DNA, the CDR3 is TGTGCCTGGAGTTTTGCAAGTGAAAAACTGTTTTTT.

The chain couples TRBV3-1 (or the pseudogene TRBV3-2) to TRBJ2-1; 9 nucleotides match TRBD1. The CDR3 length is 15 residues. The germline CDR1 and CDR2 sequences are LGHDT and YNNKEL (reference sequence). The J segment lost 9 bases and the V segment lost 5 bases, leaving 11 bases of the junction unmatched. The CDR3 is CASSSPDRGWFEQFF. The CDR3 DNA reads TGTGCCAGCAGCTCCCCGGACAGGGGCTGGTTTGAGCAGTTCTTC.

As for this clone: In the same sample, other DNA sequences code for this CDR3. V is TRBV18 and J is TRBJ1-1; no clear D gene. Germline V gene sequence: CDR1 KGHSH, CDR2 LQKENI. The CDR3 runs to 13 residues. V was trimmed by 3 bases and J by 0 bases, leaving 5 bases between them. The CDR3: CASSPDLNTEAFF. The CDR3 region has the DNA TGTGCCAGCTCACCTGATCTGAACACTGAAGCTTTCTTT.

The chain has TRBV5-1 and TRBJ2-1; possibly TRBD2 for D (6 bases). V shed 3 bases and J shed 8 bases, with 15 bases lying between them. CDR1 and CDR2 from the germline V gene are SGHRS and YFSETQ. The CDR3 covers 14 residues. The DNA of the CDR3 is TGCGCCAGCAGCTGGGGGGTCCCCGGAGATGAGCAGTTCTTC. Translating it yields CASSWGVPGDEQFF. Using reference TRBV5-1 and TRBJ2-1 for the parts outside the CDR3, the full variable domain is KAGVTQTPRYLIKTRGQQVTLSCSPISGHRSVSWYQQTPGQGLQFLFEYFSETQRNKGNFPGRFSGRQFSNSRSEMNVSTLELGDSALYLCASSWGVPGDEQFFGPGTRLTVL.

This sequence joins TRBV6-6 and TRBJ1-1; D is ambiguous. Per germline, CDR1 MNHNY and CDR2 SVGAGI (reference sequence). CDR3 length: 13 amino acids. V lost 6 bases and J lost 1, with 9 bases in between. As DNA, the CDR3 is TGTGCCAGCAGCAACCCAAGGAACACTGAAGCTTTCTTT. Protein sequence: CASSNPRNTEAFF.

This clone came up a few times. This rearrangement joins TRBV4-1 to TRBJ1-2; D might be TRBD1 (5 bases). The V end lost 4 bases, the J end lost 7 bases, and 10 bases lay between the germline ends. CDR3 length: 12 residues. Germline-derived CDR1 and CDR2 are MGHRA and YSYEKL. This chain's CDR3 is CASSPGTAGYTF. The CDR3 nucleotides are TGCGCCAGCAGCCCTGGGACCGCTGGCTACACCTTC.

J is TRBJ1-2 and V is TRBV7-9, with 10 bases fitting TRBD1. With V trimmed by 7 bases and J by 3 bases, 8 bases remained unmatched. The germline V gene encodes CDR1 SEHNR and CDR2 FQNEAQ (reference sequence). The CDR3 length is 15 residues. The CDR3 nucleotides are TGTGCCAGCAAGGGGGACAGGGGAAAAGACTATGGCTACACCTTC. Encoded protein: CASKGDRGKDYGYTF.

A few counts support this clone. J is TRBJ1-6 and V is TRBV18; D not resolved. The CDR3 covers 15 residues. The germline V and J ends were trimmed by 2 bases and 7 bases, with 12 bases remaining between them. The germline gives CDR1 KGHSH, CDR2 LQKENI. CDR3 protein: CASSPRGPINSPLHF. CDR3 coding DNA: TGTGCCAGCTCACCAAGAGGCCCAATCAATTCACCCCTCCACTTT.